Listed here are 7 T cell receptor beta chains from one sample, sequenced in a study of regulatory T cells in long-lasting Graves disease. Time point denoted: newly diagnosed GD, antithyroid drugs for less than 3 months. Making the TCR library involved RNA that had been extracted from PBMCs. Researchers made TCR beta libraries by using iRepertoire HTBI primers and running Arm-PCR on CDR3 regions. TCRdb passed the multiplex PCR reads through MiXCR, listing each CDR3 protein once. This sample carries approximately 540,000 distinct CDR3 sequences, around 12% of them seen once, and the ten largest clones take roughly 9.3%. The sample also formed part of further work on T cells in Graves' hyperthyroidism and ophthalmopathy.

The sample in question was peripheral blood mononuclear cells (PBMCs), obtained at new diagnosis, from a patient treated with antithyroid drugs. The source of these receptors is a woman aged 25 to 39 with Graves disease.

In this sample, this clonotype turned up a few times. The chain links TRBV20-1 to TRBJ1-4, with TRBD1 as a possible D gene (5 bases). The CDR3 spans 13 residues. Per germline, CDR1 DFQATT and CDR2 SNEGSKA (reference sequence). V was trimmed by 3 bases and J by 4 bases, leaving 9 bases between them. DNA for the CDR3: TGCAGTGCTAGGGGGCAGATTAATGAAAAACTGTTTTTT. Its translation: CSARGQINEKLFF.

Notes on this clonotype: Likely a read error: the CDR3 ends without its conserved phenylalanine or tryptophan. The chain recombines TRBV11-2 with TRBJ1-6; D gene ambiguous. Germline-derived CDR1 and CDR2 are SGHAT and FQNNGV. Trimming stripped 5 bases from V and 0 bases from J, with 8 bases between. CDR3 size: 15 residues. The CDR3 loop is CASSQTISYNSPLHL. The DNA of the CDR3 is TGTGCCAGCAGCCAAACTATCTCCTATAATTCACCCCTCCACTTA.

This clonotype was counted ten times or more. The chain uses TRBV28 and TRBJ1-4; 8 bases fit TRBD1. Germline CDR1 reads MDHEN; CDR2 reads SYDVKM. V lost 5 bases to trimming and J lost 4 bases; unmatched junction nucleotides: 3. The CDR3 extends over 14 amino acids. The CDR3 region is CASSRQGYNEKLFF. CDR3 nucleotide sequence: TGTGCCAGCAGTCGACAGGGGTATAATGAAAAACTGTTTTTT.

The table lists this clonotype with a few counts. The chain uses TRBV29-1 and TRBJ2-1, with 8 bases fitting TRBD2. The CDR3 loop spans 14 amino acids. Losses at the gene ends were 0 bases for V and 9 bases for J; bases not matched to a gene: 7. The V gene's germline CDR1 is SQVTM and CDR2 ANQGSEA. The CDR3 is CSVEDRGGTGEQFF. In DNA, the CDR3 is TGCAGCGTTGAAGATCGGGGGGGGACGGGTGAGCAGTTCTTC.

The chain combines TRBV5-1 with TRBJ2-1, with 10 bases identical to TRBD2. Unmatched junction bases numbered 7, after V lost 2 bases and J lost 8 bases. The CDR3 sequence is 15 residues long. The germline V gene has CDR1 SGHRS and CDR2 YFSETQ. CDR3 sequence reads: CASSFGAGGMYEQFF. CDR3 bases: TGCGCCAGCAGCTTCGGAGCGGGAGGGATGTATGAGCAGTTCTTC. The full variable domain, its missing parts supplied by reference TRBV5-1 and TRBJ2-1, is KAGVTQTPRYLIKTRGQQVTLSCSPISGHRSVSWYQQTPGQGLQFLFEYFSETQRNKGNFPGRFSGRQFSNSRSEMNVSTLELGDSALYLCASSFGAGGMYEQFFGPGTRLTVL.

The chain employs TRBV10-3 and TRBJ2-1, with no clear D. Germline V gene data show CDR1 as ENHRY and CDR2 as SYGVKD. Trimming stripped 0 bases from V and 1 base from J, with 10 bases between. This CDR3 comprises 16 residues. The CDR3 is CAISESSVGSYNEQFF. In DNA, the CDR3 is TGTGCCATCAGTGAGTCGAGCGTCGGGTCCTACAATGAGCAGTTCTTC.

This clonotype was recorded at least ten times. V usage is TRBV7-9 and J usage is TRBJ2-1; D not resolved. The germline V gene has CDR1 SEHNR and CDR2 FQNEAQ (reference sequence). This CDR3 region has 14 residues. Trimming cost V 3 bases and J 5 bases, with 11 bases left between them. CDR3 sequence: CASSFTHSDNEQFF. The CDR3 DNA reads TGTGCCAGCAGCTTCACTCACAGTGACAATGAGCAGTTCTTC.